The present TCR beta chain was sequenced within a study of blood T cells in healthy people across ages. Study information: Template switching retrieved approximately one barcoded beta molecule for each two T cells.

Study conclusions and caveats: In these data, TCR beta diversity tracked strongly with naive T cell percentage.

At least 6 micrograms of total RNA were extracted per sample. Then a second PCR, running roughly 6 to 11 cycles, was carried out with a sample-barcoded 5' primer and a J-beta primer mix. Tagging of each cDNA molecule was performed by a template-switch adaptor with 12 random nucleotides. In TCRdb, the 5' RACE reads were re-called with MiXCR into one record per CDR3 protein. The table has about 830,000 distinct CDR3 sequences, roughly 50% seen once. V dropped 7 bases and J dropped 2 bases, with 15 bases sitting between them. The CDR3 spans 14 residues. Germline-derived CDR1 and CDR2 are SGHVS and FQNEAQ. Comments on this clonotype: Its antigen remains unidentified.

This rearrangement joins TRBV7-8 to TRBJ2-7; the D gene is possibly TRBD2 (5 bases). Sequenced material: blood. This clonotype originated in a man aged 25 to 45 in good health. This CDR3 is CASTLSLSAYEQYF. CDR3 nucleotide sequence: TGTGCCAGCACCCTCAGTCTTAGCGCCTACGAGCAGTACTTC. Combining the CDR3 with reference TRBV7-8 and TRBJ2-7 gives the whole variable domain GAGVSQSPRYKVAKRGQDVALRCDPISGHVSLFWYQQALGQGPEFLTYFQNEAQLDKSGLPSDRFFAERPEGSVSTLKIQRTQQEDSAVYLCASTLSLSAYEQYFGPGTRLTVT.